These 12 T cell receptor beta chains share one sample of origin, sequenced in a study of T cells after yellow fever vaccination. Via MiXCR, TCRdb re-called the 5' RACE reads, giving one row per CDR3 protein. The sample holds about 250,000 distinct CDR3 sequences; approximately 3.6% are singletons and the top ten take under 20%. The material sequenced was PBMCs, taken 15 days after the yellow fever booster vaccination. Source of these receptors: a young man who received the YFV17D yellow fever vaccine.

There are a few counts of this clonotype. The gene calls are TRBV5-1 and TRBJ2-7; D not resolved. Trimming stripped 0 bases from V and 3 bases from J, with 16 bases between. The CDR3 runs to 16 residues. Germline V lookup: CDR1 SGHRS, CDR2 YFSETQ. For the CDR3, the DNA is TGCGCCAGCAGCTTGGGCCCGGGCAAAAGCATCTACGAGCAGTACTTC. Amino acid sequence: CASSLGPGKSIYEQYF.

This clonotype was found many times. This rearrangement joins TRBV20-1 to TRBJ1-1, with a tentative D call TRBD1 (5 bases). The ends were cut back, 3 bases at V and 4 bases at J, with 12 bases in the middle. There are 13 residues in the CDR3. CDR1 and CDR2 from the germline V gene are DFQATT and SNEGSKA (reference sequence). The CDR3 sequence: CSARSWGVTEAFF. DNA for the CDR3: TGCAGTGCTAGGTCCTGGGGGGTCACTGAAGCTTTCTTT.

The chain links TRBV20-1 to TRBJ2-3; 7 bases agree with TRBD2. The CDR3 sequence is 14 residues long. Losses at the gene ends were 3 bases for V and 1 base for J; bases not matched to a gene: 4. The V gene's germline CDR1 is DFQATT and CDR2 SNEGSKA (reference sequence). CDR3 sequence reads: CSASPAGRTDTQYF. In nucleotides, the CDR3 is TGCAGTGCTAGCCCAGCGGGGCGCACAGATACGCAGTATTTT.

This clonotype was seen at least ten times. The chain links TRBV18 to TRBJ2-7; D perhaps matches TRBD1 (5 bases). Per germline, CDR1 KGHSH and CDR2 LQKENI. V dropped 1 base and J dropped 2 bases, with 12 bases sitting between them. The CDR3 totals 15 residues. Written as DNA, the CDR3 is TGTGCCAGCTCACCACTAATCGACAGCACCTACGAGCAGTACTTC. Translating it yields CASSPLIDSTYEQYF.

This clonotype was seen many times. The V call is TRBV5-1, the J call TRBJ1-3; TRBD1 is a possible D gene (5 bases). The CDR3 is made up of 16 amino acids. Per germline, CDR1 SGHRS and CDR2 YFSETQ. V shed 4 bases and J shed 1 base, with 15 bases lying between them. CDR3 DNA: TGCGCCAGCAGCAGGGACGCTGGGTTTTCTGGAAACACCATATATTTT. This gives the protein CASSRDAGFSGNTIYF. Looking up the rest from reference TRBV5-1 and TRBJ1-3 gives the full variable domain: KAGVTQTPRYLIKTRGQQVTLSCSPISGHRSVSWYQQTPGQGLQFLFEYFSETQRNKGNFPGRFSGRQFSNSRSEMNVSTLELGDSALYLCASSRDAGFSGNTIYFGEGSWLTVV.

This clonotype was detected ten times or more. This rearrangement joins TRBV6-1 to TRBJ2-5, with TRBD2 matching 9 bases. Germline trimming cut 2 bases from V and 2 bases from J; bases unmatched to any gene: 6. The CDR3 consists of 16 residues. Germline V gives CDR1 MNHNS, CDR2 SASEGT. The chain's CDR3 is CASSELGGGGQETQYF. The CDR3 nucleotides read TGTGCCAGCAGTGAACTCGGCGGGGGGGGGCAAGAGACCCAGTACTTC.

This clonotype was recorded many times. This chain uses TRBV24-1 with TRBJ2-1; 8 nucleotides match TRBD2. In germline, CDR1 is KGHDR, CDR2 SFDVKD. Trimming removed 4 bases from V and 0 bases from J; junction bases left unmatched: 13. There are 19 residues in the CDR3. This CDR3 is CATSDSLGGGISSYNEQFF. CDR3 in DNA: TGTGCCACCAGTGACTCACTAGGCGGGGGGATTAGCTCCTACAATGAGCAGTTCTTC.

This clonotype has at least ten counts. The V and J genes are TRBV11-2 and TRBJ2-5; possible D gene TRBD2, 7 bases. The germline gives CDR1 SGHAT, CDR2 FQNNGV. Between the trimmed V and J ends, which lost 4 bases and 2 bases, there was a span of 17 bases. The CDR3 consists of 16 residues. The CDR3 reads CASSSRGGVRQETQYF. The DNA for the CDR3 is TGTGCCAGCAGCTCTAGGGGGGGAGTTCGGCAAGAGACCCAGTACTTC.

This clonotype was counted only a few times. The chain has TRBV7-6 and TRBJ2-1, with TRBD2 matching over 8 bases. The length of the CDR3 is 17 residues. The germline gives CDR1 SGHVS, CDR2 FNYEAQ. Germline trimming cut 0 bases from V and 0 bases from J; bases unmatched to any gene: 4. CDR3 amino acids: CASSLASGGSSYNEQFF. Written as DNA, the CDR3 is TGTGCCAGCAGCTTAGCGAGCGGGGGAAGCTCCTACAATGAGCAGTTCTTC.

This clonotype was counted at least ten times. The chain recombines TRBV6-6 with TRBJ1-1; perhaps TRBD1 as D (6 bases). Germline V lookup: CDR1 MNHNY, CDR2 SVGAGI (reference sequence). This CDR3 spans 13 amino acids. Trimming took 8 bases from V and 7 from J, leaving 17 bases between them. The CDR3 spells CASQAGALGEAFF. In nucleotides, the CDR3 is TGTGCCAGCCAAGCAGGGGCCTTGGGTGAAGCTTTCTTT.

This chain connects TRBV7-2 to TRBJ2-7; tentatively, D is TRBD2 (6 bases). Germline CDR1 SGHTA, CDR2 FQGNSA. V dropped 2 bases and J dropped 6 bases, with 17 bases sitting between them. The CDR3 is 15 amino acids. The CDR3 is CASSLNGLGSGEQYF. For the CDR3, the DNA is TGTGCCAGCAGCTTAAATGGTCTCGGGAGCGGCGAGCAGTACTTC. The full variable domain, in which reference TRBV7-2 and TRBJ2-7 provide the parts outside the CDR3, is GAGVSQSPSNKVTEKGKDVELRCDPISGHTALYWYRQSLGQGLEFLIYFQGNSAPDKSGLPSDRFSAERTGGSVSTLTIQRTQQEDSAVYLCASSLNGLGSGEQYFGPGTRLTVT.

In its sample, this clonotype was seen many times. The chain recombines TRBV11-2 with TRBJ2-1; D remains unclear. CDR3 size: 13 residues. Germline V lookup: CDR1 SGHAT, CDR2 FQNNGV. The germline V and J ends were trimmed by 6 bases and 5 bases, with 11 bases remaining between them. This CDR3 reads CASRETWDNEQFF. CDR3 bases: TGTGCCAGCAGAGAGACTTGGGACAATGAGCAGTTCTTC.